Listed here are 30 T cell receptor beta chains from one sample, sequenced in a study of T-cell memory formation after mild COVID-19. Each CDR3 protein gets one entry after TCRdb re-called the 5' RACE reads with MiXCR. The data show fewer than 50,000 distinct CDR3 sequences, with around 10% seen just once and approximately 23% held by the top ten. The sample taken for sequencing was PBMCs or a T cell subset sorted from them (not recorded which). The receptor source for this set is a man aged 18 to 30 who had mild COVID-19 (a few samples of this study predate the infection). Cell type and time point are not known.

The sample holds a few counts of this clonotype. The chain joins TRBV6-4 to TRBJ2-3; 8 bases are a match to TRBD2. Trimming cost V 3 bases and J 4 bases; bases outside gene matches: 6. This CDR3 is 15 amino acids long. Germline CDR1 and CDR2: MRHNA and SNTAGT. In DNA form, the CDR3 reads TGTGCCAGCAGTGATGGAGCGGGGGCTTCAGATACGCAGTATTTT. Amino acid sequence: CASSDGAGASDTQYF.

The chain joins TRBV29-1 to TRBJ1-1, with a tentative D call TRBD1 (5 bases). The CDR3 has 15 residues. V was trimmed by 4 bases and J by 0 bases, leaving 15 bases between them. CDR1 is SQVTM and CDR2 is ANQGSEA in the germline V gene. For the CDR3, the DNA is TGCAGCGTTGGGGCAGGGTGGGGGATGAACACTGAAGCTTTCTTT. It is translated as CSVGAGWGMNTEAFF. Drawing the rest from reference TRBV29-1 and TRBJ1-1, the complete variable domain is SAVISQKPSRDICQRGTSLTIQCQVDSQVTMMFWYRQQPGQSLTLIATANQGSEATYESGFVIDKFPISRPNLTFSTLTVSNMSPEDSSIYLCSVGAGWGMNTEAFFGQGTRLTVV.

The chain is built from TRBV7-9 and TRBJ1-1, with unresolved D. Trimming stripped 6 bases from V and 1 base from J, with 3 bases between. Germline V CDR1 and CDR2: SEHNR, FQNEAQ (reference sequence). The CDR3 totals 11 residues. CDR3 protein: CASRGNTEAFF. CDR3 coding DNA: TGTGCCAGCAGAGGGAACACTGAAGCTTTCTTT.

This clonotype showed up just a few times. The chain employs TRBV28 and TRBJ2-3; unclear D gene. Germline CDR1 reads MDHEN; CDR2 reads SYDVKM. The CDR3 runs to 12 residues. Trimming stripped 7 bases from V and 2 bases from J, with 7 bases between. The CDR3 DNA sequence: TGTGCCAGCACCAGCTTCACAGATACGCAGTATTTT. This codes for CASTSFTDTQYF.

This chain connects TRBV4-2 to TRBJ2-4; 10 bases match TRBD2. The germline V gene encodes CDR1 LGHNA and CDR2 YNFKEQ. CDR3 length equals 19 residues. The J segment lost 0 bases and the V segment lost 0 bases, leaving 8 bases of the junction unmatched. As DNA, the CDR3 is TGTGCCAGCAGCCAAGAGATCACTAGCGGGGTATTAGCCAAAAACATTCAGTACTTC. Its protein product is CASSQEITSGVLAKNIQYF.

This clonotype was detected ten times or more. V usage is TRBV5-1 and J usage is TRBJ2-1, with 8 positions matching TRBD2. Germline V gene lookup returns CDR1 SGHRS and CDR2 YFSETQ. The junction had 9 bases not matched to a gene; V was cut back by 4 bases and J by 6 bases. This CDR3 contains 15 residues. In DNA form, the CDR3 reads TGCGCCAGCAGCAGGCCGGGACTAGAGACCAATGAGCAGTTCTTC. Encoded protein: CASSRPGLETNEQFF.

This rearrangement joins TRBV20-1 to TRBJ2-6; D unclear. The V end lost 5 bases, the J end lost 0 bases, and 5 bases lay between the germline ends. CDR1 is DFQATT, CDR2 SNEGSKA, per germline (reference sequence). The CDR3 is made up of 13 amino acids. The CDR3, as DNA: TGCAGTGCTCAGAACTCTGGGGCCAACGTCCTGACTTTC. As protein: CSAQNSGANVLTF.

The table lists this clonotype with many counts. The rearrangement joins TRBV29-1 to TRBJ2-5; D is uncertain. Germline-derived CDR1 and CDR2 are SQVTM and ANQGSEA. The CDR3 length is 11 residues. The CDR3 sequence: CGATPSQTQYF. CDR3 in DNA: TGCGGCGCTACTCCCAGCCAGACCCAGTACTTC.

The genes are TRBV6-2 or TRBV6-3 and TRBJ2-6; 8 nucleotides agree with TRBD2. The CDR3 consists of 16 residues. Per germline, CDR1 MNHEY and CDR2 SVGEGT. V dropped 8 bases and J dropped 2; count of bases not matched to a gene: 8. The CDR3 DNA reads TGTGCCAGCGCCCCGGGGGGGCAGGCTGGGGCCAACGTCCTGACTTTC. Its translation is CASAPGGQAGANVLTF.

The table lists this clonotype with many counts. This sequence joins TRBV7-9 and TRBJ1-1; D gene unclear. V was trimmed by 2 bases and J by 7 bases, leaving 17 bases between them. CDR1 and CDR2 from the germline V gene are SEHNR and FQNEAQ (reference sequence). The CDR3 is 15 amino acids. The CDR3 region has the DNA TGTGCCAGCAGCTTAAGTCCGCGGACTGTCAGTGAAGCTTTCTTT. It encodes CASSLSPRTVSEAFF.

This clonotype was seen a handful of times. For the CDR3, the DNA is TGTGCCAGCGGTTTCCAGATGAATCAGCCCCAGCATTTT. It is translated as CASGFQMNQPQHF. The chain combines TRBV6-2 or TRBV6-3 with TRBJ1-5, with unresolved D. V was shortened by 8 bases and J by 4 bases, with 12 bases between the two germline ends. CDR3 length equals 13 residues. CDR1 is MNHEY and CDR2 is SVGEGT in the germline V gene.

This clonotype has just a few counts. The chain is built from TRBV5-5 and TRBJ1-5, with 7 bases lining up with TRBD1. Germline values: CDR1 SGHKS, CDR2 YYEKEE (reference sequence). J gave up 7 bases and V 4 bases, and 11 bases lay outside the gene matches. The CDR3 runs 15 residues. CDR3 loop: CASSQTSGQTQPQHF. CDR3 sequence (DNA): TGTGCCAGCAGCCAGACTTCGGGACAGACACAGCCCCAGCATTTT.

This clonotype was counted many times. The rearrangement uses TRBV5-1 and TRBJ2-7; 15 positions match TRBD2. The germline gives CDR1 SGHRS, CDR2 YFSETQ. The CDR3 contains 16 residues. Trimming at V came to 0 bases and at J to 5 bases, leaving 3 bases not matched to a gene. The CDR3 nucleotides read TGCGCCAGCAGCTTGGGGACTAGCGGGGGGGCCCACGAGCAGTACTTC. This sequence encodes CASSLGTSGGAHEQYF.

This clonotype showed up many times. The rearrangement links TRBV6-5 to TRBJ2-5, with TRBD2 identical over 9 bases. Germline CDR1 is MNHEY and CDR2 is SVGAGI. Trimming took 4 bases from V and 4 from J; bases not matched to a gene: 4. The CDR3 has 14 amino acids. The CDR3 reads CASSSAGGVETQYF. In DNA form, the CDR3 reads TGTGCCAGCAGTTCCGCGGGAGGGGTAGAGACCCAGTACTTC.

The DNA for the CDR3 is TGCAGTGCTAGAGATTCCATTTCAGTCCTACAGCCCCAGCATTTT. It is translated as CSARDSISVLQPQHF. The V and J genes are TRBV20-1 and TRBJ1-5; no firm D call. Germline V CDR1 and CDR2: DFQATT, SNEGSKA (reference sequence). CDR3 size: 15 residues. Trimming shortened V by 0 bases and J by 7 bases, and 16 bases separated the two germline ends.

The CDR3 DNA reads TGTGCCAGCAGTGATTTGACCGGGGGACGGATTAATTCACCCCTCCACTTT. Protein sequence: CASSDLTGGRINSPLHF. The rearrangement uses TRBV25-1 and TRBJ1-6; D might be TRBD1 (5 bases). CDR3 length equals 17 residues. Germline lookup yields CDR1 MGHDK and CDR2 SYGVNS. Trimming pared 3 bases from V and 6 bases from J, leaving 18 bases between.

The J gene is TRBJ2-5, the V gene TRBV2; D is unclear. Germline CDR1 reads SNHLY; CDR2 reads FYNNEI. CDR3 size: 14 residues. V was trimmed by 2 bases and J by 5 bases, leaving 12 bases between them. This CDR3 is CASSERVDAETQYF. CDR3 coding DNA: TGTGCCAGCAGTGAAAGGGTCGATGCGGAGACCCAGTACTTC.

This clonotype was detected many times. The CDR3 reads CASSPTSGASDTQYF. For the CDR3, the DNA is TGTGCCAGCTCTCCGACTAGCGGGGCTTCAGATACGCAGTATTTT. The gene calls are TRBV18 and TRBJ2-3; 11 bases fit TRBD2. With 6 bases clipped from V and 4 bases from J, the junction kept 6 bases outside the gene matches. Germline CDR1 reads KGHSH; CDR2 reads LQKENI. The length of the CDR3 is 15 residues.

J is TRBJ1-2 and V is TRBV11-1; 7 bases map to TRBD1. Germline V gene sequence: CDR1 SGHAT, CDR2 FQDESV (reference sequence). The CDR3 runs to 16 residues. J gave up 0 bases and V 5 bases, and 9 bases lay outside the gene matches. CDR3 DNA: TGTGCCAGCAGCGACCGAAGGACAGGACCTAACTATGGCTACACCTTC. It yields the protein CASSDRRTGPNYGYTF.

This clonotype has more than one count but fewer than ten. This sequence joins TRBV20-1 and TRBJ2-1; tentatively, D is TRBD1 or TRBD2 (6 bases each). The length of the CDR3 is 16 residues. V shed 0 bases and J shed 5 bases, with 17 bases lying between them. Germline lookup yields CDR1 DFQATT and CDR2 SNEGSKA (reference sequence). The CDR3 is CSARDTGGYDHNEQFF. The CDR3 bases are TGCAGTGCTAGAGATACCGGGGGCTACGACCACAATGAGCAGTTCTTC.

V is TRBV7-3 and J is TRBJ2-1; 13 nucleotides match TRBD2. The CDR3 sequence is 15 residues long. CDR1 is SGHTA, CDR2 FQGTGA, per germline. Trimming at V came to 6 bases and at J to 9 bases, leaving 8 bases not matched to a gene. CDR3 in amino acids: CASSTSGGAFSEQFF. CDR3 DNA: TGTGCCAGCAGTACTAGCGGGGGGGCTTTTAGTGAGCAGTTCTTC.

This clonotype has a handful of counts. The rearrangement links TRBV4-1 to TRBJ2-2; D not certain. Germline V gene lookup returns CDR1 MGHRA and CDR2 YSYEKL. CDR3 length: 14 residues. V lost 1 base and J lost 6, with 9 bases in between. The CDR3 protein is CASSQVQVAGELFF. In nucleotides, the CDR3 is TGCGCCAGCAGCCAAGTTCAGGTAGCCGGGGAGCTGTTTTTT.

The CDR3 nucleotides read TGCAGCGCCGGGACAGACTATGGCTACACCTTC. This codes for CSAGTDYGYTF. V and J are TRBV20-1 and TRBJ1-2; 7 bases are shared with TRBD1. Per the germline V gene, CDR1 is DFQATT and CDR2 is SNEGSKA (reference sequence). This CDR3 has 11 residues.

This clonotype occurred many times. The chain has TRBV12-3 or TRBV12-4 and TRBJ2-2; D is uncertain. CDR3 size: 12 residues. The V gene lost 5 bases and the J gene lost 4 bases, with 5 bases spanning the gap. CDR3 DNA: TGTGCCAGCAGTCCACTCACCGGGGAGCTGTTTTTT. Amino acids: CASSPLTGELFF.

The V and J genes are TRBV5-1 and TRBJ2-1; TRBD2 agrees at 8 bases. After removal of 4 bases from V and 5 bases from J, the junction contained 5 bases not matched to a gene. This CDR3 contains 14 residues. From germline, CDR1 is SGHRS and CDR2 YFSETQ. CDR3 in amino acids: CASSPSGSNNEQFF. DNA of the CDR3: TGCGCCAGCAGCCCGAGCGGGAGCAACAATGAGCAGTTCTTC.

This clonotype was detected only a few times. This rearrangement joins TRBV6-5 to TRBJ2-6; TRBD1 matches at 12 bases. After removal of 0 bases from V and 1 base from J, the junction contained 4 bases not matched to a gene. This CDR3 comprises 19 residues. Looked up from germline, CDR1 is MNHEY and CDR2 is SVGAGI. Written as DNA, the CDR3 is TGTGCCAGCAGTTACTCCCGGGACAGGGGGCTATCTGGGGCCAACGTCCTGACTTTC. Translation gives CASSYSRDRGLSGANVLTF.

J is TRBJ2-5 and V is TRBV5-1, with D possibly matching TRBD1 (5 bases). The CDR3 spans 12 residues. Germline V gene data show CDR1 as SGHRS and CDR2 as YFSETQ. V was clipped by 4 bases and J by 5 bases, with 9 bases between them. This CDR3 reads CASSGAWETQYF. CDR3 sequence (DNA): TGCGCCAGCAGCGGGGCCTGGGAGACCCAGTACTTC.

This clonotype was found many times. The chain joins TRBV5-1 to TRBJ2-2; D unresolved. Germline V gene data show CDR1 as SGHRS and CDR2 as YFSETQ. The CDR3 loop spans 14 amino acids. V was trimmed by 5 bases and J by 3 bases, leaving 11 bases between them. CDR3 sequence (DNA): TGCGCCAGCAGGGAGACAACCGACACCGGGGAGCTGTTTTTT. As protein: CASRETTDTGELFF.

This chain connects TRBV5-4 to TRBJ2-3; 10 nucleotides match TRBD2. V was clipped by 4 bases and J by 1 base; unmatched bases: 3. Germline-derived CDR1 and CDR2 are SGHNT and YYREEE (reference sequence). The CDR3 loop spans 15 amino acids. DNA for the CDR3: TGTGCCAGCAGCCTAGGACTAGCGGGCACAGATACGCAGTATTTT. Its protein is CASSLGLAGTDTQYF.

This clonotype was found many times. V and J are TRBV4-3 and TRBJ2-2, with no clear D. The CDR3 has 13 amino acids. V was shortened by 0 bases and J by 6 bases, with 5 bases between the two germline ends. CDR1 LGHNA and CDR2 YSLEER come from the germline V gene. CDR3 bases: TGCGCCAGCAGCCAAGAAGGCTCCGGGGAGCTGTTTTTT. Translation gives CASSQEGSGELFF.